This T cell receptor (beta chain) was profiled in a study of blood T cell repertoires in COVID-19. Study-wide context: Donors in the United States, Italy and Spain gave samples during acute or convalescent COVID-19.

Authors' analysis steps: Researchers report that nucleated cell counts were estimated from reference gene primer amplification. Generated by immunoSEQ multiplex PCR, the TCRdb table keeps only in-frame clones and is missing some. V and J calls and clone size are given by that table; D and trimming were obtained from the DNA. The sample yields about 70,000 clones, around 87% seen once. With 6 bases removed from V and 8 bases from J, the gap between germline ends came to 16 bases. Per germline, CDR1 MNHEY and CDR2 SVGEGT. The CDR3 extends over 13 amino acids. V usage is TRBV6-2 or TRBV6-3 and J usage is TRBJ1-1, with a weak D call TRBD1 (6 bases). Input material: peripheral blood. The clonotype originates from a human donor in a cohort sampled during active COVID-19. This CDR3 is CASSRGGGSEAFF. DNA of the CDR3: TGTGCCAGCAGCAGGGGAGGCGGCTCGGAAGCTTTCTTT.